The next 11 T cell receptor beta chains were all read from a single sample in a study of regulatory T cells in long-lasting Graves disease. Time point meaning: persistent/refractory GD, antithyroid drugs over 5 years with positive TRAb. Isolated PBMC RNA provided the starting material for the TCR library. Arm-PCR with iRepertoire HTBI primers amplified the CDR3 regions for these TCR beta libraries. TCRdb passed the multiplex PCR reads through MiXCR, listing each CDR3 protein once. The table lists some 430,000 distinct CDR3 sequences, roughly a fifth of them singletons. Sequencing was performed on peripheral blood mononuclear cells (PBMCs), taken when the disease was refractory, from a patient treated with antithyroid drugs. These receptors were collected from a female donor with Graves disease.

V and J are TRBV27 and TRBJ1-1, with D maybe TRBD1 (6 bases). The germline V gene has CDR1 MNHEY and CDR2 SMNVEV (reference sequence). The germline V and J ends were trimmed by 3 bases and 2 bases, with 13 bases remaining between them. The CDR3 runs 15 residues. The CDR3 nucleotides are TGTGCCAGCAGTTTGGAGGGGACAATTAACACTGAAGCTTTCTTT. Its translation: CASSLEGTINTEAFF.

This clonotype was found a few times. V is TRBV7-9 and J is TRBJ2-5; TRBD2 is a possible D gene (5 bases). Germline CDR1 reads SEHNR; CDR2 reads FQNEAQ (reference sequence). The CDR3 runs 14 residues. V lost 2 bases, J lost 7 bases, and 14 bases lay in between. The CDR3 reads CASSLFPVGGTQYF. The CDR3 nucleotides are TGTGCCAGCAGCTTATTTCCGGTAGGAGGGACCCAGTACTTC.

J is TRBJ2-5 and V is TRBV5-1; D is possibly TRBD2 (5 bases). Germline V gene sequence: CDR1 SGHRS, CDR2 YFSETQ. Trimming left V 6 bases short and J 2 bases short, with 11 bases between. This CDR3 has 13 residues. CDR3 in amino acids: CASTPGSQETQYF. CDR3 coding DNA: TGCGCCAGCACCCCGGGATCGCAAGAGACCCAGTACTTC.

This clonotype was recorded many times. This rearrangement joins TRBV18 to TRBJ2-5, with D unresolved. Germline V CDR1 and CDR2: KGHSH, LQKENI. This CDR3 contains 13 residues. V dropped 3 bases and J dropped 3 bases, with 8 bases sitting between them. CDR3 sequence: CASSPVREETQYF. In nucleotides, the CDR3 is TGTGCCAGCTCACCTGTACGGGAAGAGACCCAGTACTTC.

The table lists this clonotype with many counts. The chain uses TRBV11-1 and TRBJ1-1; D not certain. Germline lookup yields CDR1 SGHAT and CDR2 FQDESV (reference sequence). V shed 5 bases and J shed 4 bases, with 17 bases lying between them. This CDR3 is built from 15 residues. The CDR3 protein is CASSVSGWSGTEAFF. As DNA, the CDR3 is TGTGCCAGCAGCGTAAGTGGGTGGTCGGGCACTGAAGCTTTCTTT.

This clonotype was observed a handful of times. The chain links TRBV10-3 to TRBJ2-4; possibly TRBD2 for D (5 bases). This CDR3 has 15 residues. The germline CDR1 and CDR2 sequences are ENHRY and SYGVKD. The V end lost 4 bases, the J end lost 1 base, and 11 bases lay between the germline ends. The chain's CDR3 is CAISGGWRAKNIQYF. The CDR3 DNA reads TGTGCCATCAGTGGGGGATGGAGGGCCAAAAACATTCAGTACTTC.

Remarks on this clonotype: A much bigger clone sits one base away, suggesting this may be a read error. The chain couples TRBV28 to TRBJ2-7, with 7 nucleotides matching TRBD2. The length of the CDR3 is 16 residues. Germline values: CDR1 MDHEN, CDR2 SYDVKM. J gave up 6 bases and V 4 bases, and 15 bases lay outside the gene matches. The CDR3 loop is CASSSACGSREGEQYF. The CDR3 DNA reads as TGTGCCAGCAGTTCAGCCTGCGGATCAAGGGAGGGCGAGCAGTACTTC.

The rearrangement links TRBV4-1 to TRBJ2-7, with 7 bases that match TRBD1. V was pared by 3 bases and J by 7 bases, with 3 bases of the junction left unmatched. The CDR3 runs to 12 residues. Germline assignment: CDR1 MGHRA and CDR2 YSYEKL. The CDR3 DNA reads TGCGCCAGCAGCCACCCCAGGGGGGAGCAGTACTTC. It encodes CASSHPRGEQYF.

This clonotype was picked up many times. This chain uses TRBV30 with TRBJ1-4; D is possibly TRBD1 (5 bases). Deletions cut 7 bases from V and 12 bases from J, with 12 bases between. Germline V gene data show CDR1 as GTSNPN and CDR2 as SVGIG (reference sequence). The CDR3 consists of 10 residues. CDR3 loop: CALFRTQLFF. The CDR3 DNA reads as TGTGCCTTATTTAGGACACAACTGTTTTTT.

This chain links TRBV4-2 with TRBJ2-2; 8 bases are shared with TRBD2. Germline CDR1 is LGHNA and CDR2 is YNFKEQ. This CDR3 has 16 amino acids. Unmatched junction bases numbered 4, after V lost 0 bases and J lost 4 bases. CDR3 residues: CASSQEAGAFTGELFF. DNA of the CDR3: TGTGCCAGCAGCCAAGAAGCGGGAGCATTCACCGGGGAGCTGTTTTTT.

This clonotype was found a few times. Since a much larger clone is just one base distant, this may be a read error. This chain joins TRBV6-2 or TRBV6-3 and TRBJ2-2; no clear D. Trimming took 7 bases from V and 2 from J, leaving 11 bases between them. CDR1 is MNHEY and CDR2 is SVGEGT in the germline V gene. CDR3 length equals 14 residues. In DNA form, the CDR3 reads TGTGCCAGCAAGGCAGGCCGAAACACCGGGGAGCTGTTTTTT. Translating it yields CASKAGRNTGELFF.